These 31 T cell receptor beta chains came from one sample sequenced in a study of CD8+ T cells in alopecia areata. Following extraction, RNA underwent reverse transcription to cDNA, which served as the sequencing template. Libraries were prepared by immunoSEQ multiplex PCR; TCRdb keeps only in-frame clonotypes and omits some of them. The sample includes about 260,000 clones, 60% of them seen just once. Treatment indicated: oral pan-JAK inhibitor, 5-10 mg twice daily. The source material was CD4+ T cells sorted from blood, sampled around week 53, from a patient treated with tofacitinib. Source of these receptors: a human donor with alopecia areata.

V gene TRBV25-1 combines with J gene TRBJ1-1, with a weak D call TRBD1 (5 bases). Between the trimmed V and J ends, which lost 3 bases and 4 bases, there was a span of 12 bases. This CDR3 contains 14 residues. The germline V gene has CDR1 MGHDK and CDR2 SYGVNS. The CDR3 DNA is TGTGCCAGCAGTGATGCCCGGGGCCCCACTGAAGCTTTCTTT. Translating gives CASSDARGPTEAFF.

This chain links TRBV30 with TRBJ1-4, with TRBD1 matching 7 bases. Unmatched junction bases numbered 11, after V lost 5 bases and J lost 8 bases. Germline V gene lookup returns CDR1 GTSNPN and CDR2 SVGIG (reference sequence). The CDR3 totals 14 residues. The CDR3 region is CAWGAGDSGEKLFF. The DNA for the CDR3 is TGTGCCTGGGGGGCCGGGGACAGCGGGGAAAAACTGTTTTTT.

This clone was picked up one time. The rearrangement links TRBV30 to TRBJ2-1, with 15 bases that match TRBD2. Looked up from germline, CDR1 is GTSNPN and CDR2 is SVGIG (reference sequence). V dropped 0 bases and J dropped 15; count of bases not matched to a gene: 9. The CDR3 contains 15 residues. The CDR3 sequence is CAWSVRGLAGGLRFF. The CDR3 bases are TGTGCCTGGAGTGTCCGTGGACTAGCGGGGGGGCTTCGGTTCTTC.

The chain combines TRBV29-1 with TRBJ1-4, with 8 positions matching TRBD1. Germline loops: CDR1 SQVTM, CDR2 ANQGSEA. The CDR3 sequence is 12 residues long. Trimming took 4 bases from V and 7 from J; bases not matched to a gene: 2. The CDR3 nucleotides read TGCAGCGTTGGGACAGGGATTGAAAAACTGTTTTTT. It encodes CSVGTGIEKLFF.

This clone was recorded a few times. The chain combines TRBV4-3 with TRBJ1-2; weak D call: TRBD1 (5 bases). Trimming cost V 4 bases and J 7 bases, with 16 bases left between them. Looked up from germline, CDR1 is LGHNA and CDR2 is YSLEER. CDR3 length: 14 residues. This chain's CDR3 is CASSPGPRRSGYTF. The DNA for the CDR3 is TGCGCCAGCAGCCCGGGACCGCGCCGGAGTGGCTACACCTTC.

There are a few counts of this clone. The rearrangement uses TRBV7-2 and TRBJ1-2, with 10 bases lining up with TRBD1. V trimming: 0 bases; J trimming: 7 bases; junction bases outside the gene matches: 11. The germline gives CDR1 SGHTA, CDR2 FQGNSA. The CDR3 runs to 17 residues. The CDR3 region has the DNA TGTGCCAGCAGCTTAGCCCGGGACAGGGGACTGCTGGGTGGCTACACCTTC. Translating it yields CASSLARDRGLLGGYTF.

This clone was detected only a few times. The V gene is TRBV7-2, the J gene TRBJ2-7; weak D call: TRBD2 (7 bases). Trimming took 5 bases from V and 5 from J, leaving 16 bases between them. This CDR3 comprises 14 residues. Germline loops: CDR1 SGHTA, CDR2 FQGNSA. CDR3 in amino acids: CASSRLRGAHEQYF. CDR3 nucleotide sequence: TGTGCCAGCAGCCGACTCCGGGGGGCCCACGAGCAGTACTTC.

The chain recombines TRBV5-6 with TRBJ2-5, with 8 bases lining up with TRBD2. CDR1 is SGHDT and CDR2 is YYEEEE in the germline V gene. CDR3 length: 13 amino acids. Trimming removed 4 bases from V and 5 bases from J; junction bases left unmatched: 4. The chain's CDR3 is CASSIPSGETQYF. The CDR3 DNA is TGTGCCAGCAGCATACCTAGCGGGGAGACCCAGTACTTC.

This clone turned up a few times. The chain employs TRBV30 and TRBJ2-5; perhaps TRBD2 as D (5 bases). Per the germline V gene, CDR1 is GTSNPN and CDR2 is SVGIG (reference sequence). The CDR3 length is 15 residues. Trimming removed 4 bases at V and 0 bases at J, with 15 bases between. CDR3 sequence reads: CAWTQGPGYQETQYF. The CDR3 nucleotides are TGTGCCTGGACCCAAGGGCCGGGGTACCAAGAGACCCAGTACTTC. Supplemented by reference TRBV30 and TRBJ2-5, the full variable domain reads SQTIHQWPATLVQPVGSPLSLECTVEGTSNPNLYWYRQAAGRGLQLLFYSVGIGQISSEVPQNLSASRPQDRQFILSSKKLLLSDSGFYLCAWTQGPGYQETQYFGPGTRLLVL.

This clone was seen only a few times. The rearrangement links TRBV5-6 to TRBJ2-5; D is unclear. The CDR3 covers 12 residues. Germline lookup yields CDR1 SGHDT and CDR2 YYEEEE. Trimming took 0 bases from V and 9 from J, leaving 9 bases between them. The CDR3 DNA sequence: TGTGCCAGCAGCTTGGCAAGTCCACCCCAGTACTTC. This sequence encodes CASSLASPPQYF.

This chain connects TRBV30 to TRBJ2-3; TRBD2 matches 10 bases. The CDR3 contains 15 residues. Germline values: CDR1 GTSNPN, CDR2 SVGIG (reference sequence). V lost 1 base, J lost 6 bases, and 7 bases stayed unmatched. The CDR3 DNA follows: TGTGCCTGGAGTGGAGCGGGGGGGCCTTTGGATACGCAGTATTTT. Amino acids: CAWSGAGGPLDTQYF.

This chain uses TRBV30 with TRBJ1-3, with unresolved D. The germline V and J ends were trimmed by 0 bases and 8 bases, with 8 bases remaining between them. The CDR3 has 12 residues. Germline V gene lookup returns CDR1 GTSNPN and CDR2 SVGIG (reference sequence). The CDR3 sequence is CAWSVLEDTIYF. The CDR3 DNA is TGTGCCTGGAGTGTATTAGAGGACACCATATATTTT.

This clone was counted only a few times. The rearrangement joins TRBV4-2 to TRBJ2-2; D remains ambiguous. With 1 base removed from V and 4 bases from J, the gap between germline ends came to 16 bases. Germline CDR1 LGHNA, CDR2 YNFKEQ. The CDR3 runs to 17 residues. For the CDR3, the DNA is TGTGCCAGCAGCCAAGGCCACAGTACCCGGACCACCGGGGAGCTGTTTTTT. It codes for CASSQGHSTRTTGELFF.

The J gene is TRBJ2-2, the V gene TRBV29-1; TRBD1 or TRBD2 may be the D gene (6 bases each). Germline CDR1 reads SQVTM; CDR2 reads ANQGSEA. The CDR3 totals 14 residues. V was trimmed by 2 bases and J by 7 bases, leaving 14 bases between them. CDR3 loop: CSVERGAIDGELFF. The CDR3 DNA follows: TGCAGCGTTGAAAGGGGGGCGATTGACGGGGAGCTGTTTTTT.

The rearrangement uses TRBV6-5 and TRBJ1-2; weak D call: TRBD1 (5 bases). V lost 2 bases to trimming and J lost 3 bases, with 16 bases between them. CDR3 size: 16 residues. Per germline, CDR1 MNHEY and CDR2 SVGAGI. CDR3 sequence reads: CASSYRGGGVDYGYTF. DNA for the CDR3: TGTGCCAGCAGTTACCGAGGTGGAGGGGTTGACTATGGCTACACCTTC.

V gene TRBV30 combines with J gene TRBJ2-3, with D tentatively TRBD1 or TRBD2 (6 bases each). Germline V gene data show CDR1 as GTSNPN and CDR2 as SVGIG (reference sequence). V lost 0 bases and J lost 6, with 10 bases in between. CDR3 length: 13 amino acids. CDR3 nucleotide sequence: TGTGCCTGGAGTGTCAGGAGGGGGGATACGCAGTATTTT. This encodes CAWSVRRGDTQYF. The whole variable domain, remainder taken from reference TRBV30 and TRBJ2-3, is SQTIHQWPATLVQPVGSPLSLECTVEGTSNPNLYWYRQAAGRGLQLLFYSVGIGQISSEVPQNLSASRPQDRQFILSSKKLLLSDSGFYLCAWSVRRGDTQYFGPGTRLTVL.

This clone turned up a few times. This chain uses TRBV29-1 with TRBJ1-4; D is uncertain. Germline values: CDR1 SQVTM, CDR2 ANQGSEA. V shed 7 bases and J shed 4 bases, with 10 bases lying between them. The CDR3 spans 12 residues. CDR3 sequence: CSATGNNEKLFF. In DNA, the CDR3 is TGCAGCGCTACGGGGAATAATGAAAAACTGTTTTTT. Filled out from reference TRBV29-1 and TRBJ1-4, the complete variable domain reads SAVISQKPSRDICQRGTSLTIQCQVDSQVTMMFWYRQQPGQSLTLIATANQGSEATYESGFVIDKFPISRPNLTFSTLTVSNMSPEDSSIYLCSATGNNEKLFFGSGTQLSVL.

A few counts support this clone. The rearrangement uses TRBV14 and TRBJ1-4; 7 nucleotides match TRBD1. CDR3 length: 15 amino acids. The V segment lost 4 bases and the J segment 7 bases; nucleotides outside the gene matches: 9. Per the germline V gene, CDR1 is SGHDN and CDR2 is FVKESK. CDR3 in DNA: TGTGCCAGCAGCCGACGAGGGACAGCAGTTGAAAAACTGTTTTTT. Translating it yields CASSRRGTAVEKLFF.

This clone was picked up one time. This chain joins TRBV18 and TRBJ2-2; no definite D call. V lost 6 bases and J lost 2, with 16 bases in between. The CDR3 contains 16 residues. Germline CDR1 reads KGHSH; CDR2 reads LQKENI. CDR3 sequence reads: CASSWTNLVNTGELFF. As DNA, the CDR3 is TGTGCCAGCTCCTGGACCAATCTAGTAAACACCGGGGAGCTGTTTTTT.

The sample holds a few counts of this clone. The genes are TRBV5-1 and TRBJ2-3, with D perhaps TRBD1 (5 bases). This CDR3 is built from 13 residues. V lost 3 bases and J 3 bases, leaving 8 bases between the germline ends. From germline, CDR1 is SGHRS and CDR2 YFSETQ. CDR3 DNA sequence: TGCGCCAGCAGCTCCAGGGATACAGATACGCAGTATTTT. Translation gives CASSSRDTDTQYF.

The chain joins TRBV29-1 to TRBJ2-7, with D unresolved. The germline V gene encodes CDR1 SQVTM and CDR2 ANQGSEA. CDR3 length equals 18 residues. With 0 bases removed from V and 0 bases from J, the gap between germline ends came to 21 bases. The CDR3 nucleotides read TGCAGCGTTGAAGACCGGACGCTTAACCCCTATAACTCCTACGAGCAGTACTTC. Translating gives CSVEDRTLNPYNSYEQYF.

This clone was counted only a few times. The chain has TRBV9 and TRBJ2-3; D perhaps matches TRBD2 (5 bases). V lost 0 bases, J lost 1 base, and 18 bases lay in between. The germline CDR1 and CDR2 sequences are SGDLS and YYNGEE. The CDR3 sequence is 18 residues long. CDR3 DNA sequence: TGTGCCAGCAGCGTAGGAGCCTCTCTAGCAGTCGGCACAGATACGCAGTATTTT. It translates to CASSVGASLAVGTDTQYF.

This clone turned up a few times. This chain links TRBV4-1 with TRBJ2-4; D perhaps matches TRBD2 (7 bases). Germline CDR1 reads MGHRA; CDR2 reads YSYEKL. This CDR3 region has 14 residues. Between the trimmed V and J ends, which lost 11 bases and 0 bases, there was a span of 14 bases. CDR3 region: CAAAGAGAKNIQYF. The CDR3 DNA sequence: TGCGCCGCGGCGGGGGCTGGAGCCAAAAACATTCAGTACTTC.

In its sample, this clone was seen a few times. V usage is TRBV27 and J usage is TRBJ1-5; 8 bases match TRBD1. Germline V lookup: CDR1 MNHEY, CDR2 SMNVEV (reference sequence). The CDR3 consists of 15 residues. Losses at the gene ends were 5 bases for V and 6 bases for J; bases not matched to a gene: 9. This chain's CDR3 is CASSPLTGAGQPQHF. Written as DNA, the CDR3 is TGTGCCAGCAGTCCGTTGACAGGGGCAGGTCAGCCCCAGCATTTT.

In regard to this clone: A read error may produce the germline difference seen at one junction end. V is TRBV20-1 and J is TRBJ2-5, with no clear D. Germline CDR1 and CDR2: DFQATT and SNEGSKA (reference sequence). The CDR3 spans 11 residues. The CDR3 sequence is CAWASLETQYF. The CDR3 region has the DNA TGTGCCTGGGCTAGTTTGGAGACCCAGTACTTC.

The chain has TRBV10-3 and TRBJ2-7, with 7 bases fitting TRBD1. CDR1 ENHRY and CDR2 SYGVKD come from the germline V gene. There are 13 residues in the CDR3. J was trimmed by 0 bases and V by 4 bases; bases with no gene match: 0. Here the CDR3 reads CAISGDSSYEQYF. Written as DNA, the CDR3 is TGTGCCATCAGTGGGGACAGCTCCTACGAGCAGTACTTC.

This clone was seen just once. The J gene is TRBJ2-7, the V gene TRBV5-1; 9 nucleotides line up with TRBD2. The V gene end was trimmed by 4 bases and the J gene end by 1 base; junction bases not matched to a gene: 6. The CDR3 sequence is 15 residues long. Germline loops: CDR1 SGHRS, CDR2 YFSETQ. Here the CDR3 reads CASSMTSGSSYEQYF. The CDR3 region has the DNA TGCGCCAGCAGCATGACTAGCGGTTCTTCCTACGAGCAGTACTTC.

This chain connects TRBV30 to TRBJ1-1; D is undetermined. Trimming removed 4 bases at V and 3 bases at J, with 15 bases between. Per germline, CDR1 GTSNPN and CDR2 SVGIG (reference sequence). The CDR3 consists of 14 residues. The CDR3 DNA sequence: TGTGCCTGGAATTCGGGATATTTGGACACTGAAGCTTTCTTT. Protein product: CAWNSGYLDTEAFF.

The chain couples TRBV25-1 to TRBJ2-6; TRBD1 might be the D (6 bases). Germline V lookup: CDR1 MGHDK, CDR2 SYGVNS. This CDR3 region has 14 residues. The V end lost 6 bases, the J end lost 2 bases, and 8 bases lay between the germline ends. The CDR3: CASRDRTGANVLTF. The CDR3 DNA reads TGTGCCAGCAGAGACAGGACTGGGGCCAACGTCCTGACTTTC.

The J gene is TRBJ2-5, the V gene TRBV5-6; D uncertain. Matching the DNA end better, TRBJ2-7 makes the J call doubtful. CDR1 is SGHDT and CDR2 is YYEEEE in the germline V gene. This CDR3 contains 11 residues. DNA of the CDR3: TGTGCCAGCAGCGGCCGTAACGAGCAGTACTTC. It encodes CASSGRNEQYF.

The chain carries TRBV30 and TRBJ1-2; D is perhaps TRBD1 (5 bases). Germline-derived CDR1 and CDR2 are GTSNPN and SVGIG (reference sequence). The CDR3 has 12 amino acids. The V gene lost 4 bases and the J gene lost 0 bases, with 6 bases spanning the gap. The CDR3 bases are TGTGCCTGGAAGGGGACTAACTATGGCTACACCTTC. As protein: CAWKGTNYGYTF.